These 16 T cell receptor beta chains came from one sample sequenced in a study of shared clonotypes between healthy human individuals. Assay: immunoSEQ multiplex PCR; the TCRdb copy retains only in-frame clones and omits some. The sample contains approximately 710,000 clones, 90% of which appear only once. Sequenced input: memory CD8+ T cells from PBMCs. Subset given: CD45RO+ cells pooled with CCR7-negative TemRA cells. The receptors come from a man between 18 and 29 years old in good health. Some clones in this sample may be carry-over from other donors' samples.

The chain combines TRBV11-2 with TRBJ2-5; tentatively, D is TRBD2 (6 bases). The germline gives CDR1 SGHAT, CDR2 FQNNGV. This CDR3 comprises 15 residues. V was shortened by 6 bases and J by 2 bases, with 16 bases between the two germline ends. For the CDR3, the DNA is TGTGCCAGCAGGGGGCGGAGGGCCCCACAAGAGACCCAGTACTTC. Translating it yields CASRGRRAPQETQYF.

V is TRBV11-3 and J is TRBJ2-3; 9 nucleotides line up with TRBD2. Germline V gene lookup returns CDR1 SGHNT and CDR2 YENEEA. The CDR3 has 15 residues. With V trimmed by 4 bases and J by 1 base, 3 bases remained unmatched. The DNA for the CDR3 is TGTGCCAGCAGCTCGCGGACTAGCGGCACAGATACGCAGTATTTT. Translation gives CASSSRTSGTDTQYF.

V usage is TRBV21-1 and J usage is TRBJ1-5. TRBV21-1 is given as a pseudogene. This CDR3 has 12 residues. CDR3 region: CASSKGDQPQHF. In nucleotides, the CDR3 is TGTGCCAGCAGCAAAGGGGATCAGCCCCAGCATTTT.

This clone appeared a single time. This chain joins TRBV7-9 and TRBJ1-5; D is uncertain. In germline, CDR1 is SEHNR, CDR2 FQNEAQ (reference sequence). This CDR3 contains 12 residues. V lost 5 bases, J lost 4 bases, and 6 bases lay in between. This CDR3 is CASSVGNQPQHF. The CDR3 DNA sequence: TGTGCCAGCAGCGTTGGGAATCAGCCCCAGCATTTT.

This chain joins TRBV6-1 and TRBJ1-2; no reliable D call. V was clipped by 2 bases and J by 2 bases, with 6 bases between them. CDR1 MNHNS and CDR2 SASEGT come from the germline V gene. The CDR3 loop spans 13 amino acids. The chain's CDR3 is CASSETVNYGYTF. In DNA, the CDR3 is TGTGCCAGCAGTGAAACGGTAAACTATGGCTACACCTTC.

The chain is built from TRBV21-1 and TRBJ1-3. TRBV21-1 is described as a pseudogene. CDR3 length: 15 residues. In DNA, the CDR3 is TGTGCCAGCAGGGGACGGTCCCAGGCTGGAAACACCATATATTTT. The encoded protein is CASRGRSQAGNTIYF.

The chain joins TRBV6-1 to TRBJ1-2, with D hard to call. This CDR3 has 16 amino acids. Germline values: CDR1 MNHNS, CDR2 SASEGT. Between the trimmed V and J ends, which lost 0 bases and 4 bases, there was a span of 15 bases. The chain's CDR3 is CASSEAASGVFYGYTF. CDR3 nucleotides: TGTGCCAGCAGTGAAGCTGCCTCTGGGGTGTTCTATGGCTACACCTTC.

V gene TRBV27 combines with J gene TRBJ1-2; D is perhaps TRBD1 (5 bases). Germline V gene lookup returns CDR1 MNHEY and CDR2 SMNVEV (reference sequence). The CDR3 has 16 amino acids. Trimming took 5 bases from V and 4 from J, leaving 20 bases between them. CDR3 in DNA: TGTGCCAGCAGTCCGAGGGCCGGGACGGAGTTCTATGGCTACACCTTC. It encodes CASSPRAGTEFYGYTF.

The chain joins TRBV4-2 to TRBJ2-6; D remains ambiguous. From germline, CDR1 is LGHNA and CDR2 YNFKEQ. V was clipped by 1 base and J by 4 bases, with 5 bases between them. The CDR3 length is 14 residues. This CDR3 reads CASSQVPGANVLTF. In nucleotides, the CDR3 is TGTGCCAGCAGCCAAGTTCCCGGGGCCAACGTCCTGACTTTC.

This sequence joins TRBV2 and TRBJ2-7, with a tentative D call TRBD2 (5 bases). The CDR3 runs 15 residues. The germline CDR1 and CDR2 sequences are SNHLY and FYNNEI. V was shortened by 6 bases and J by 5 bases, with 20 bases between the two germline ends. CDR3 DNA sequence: TGTGCCAGCAGAACTCGGGGAACTAGTTCCCACGAGCAGTACTTC. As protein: CASRTRGTSSHEQYF.

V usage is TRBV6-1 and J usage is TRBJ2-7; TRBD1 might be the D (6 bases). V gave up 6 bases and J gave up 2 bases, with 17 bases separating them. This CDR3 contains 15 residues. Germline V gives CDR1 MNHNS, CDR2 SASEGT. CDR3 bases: TGTGCCAGCAGGAGACAGGACACCCCCACCTACGAGCAGTACTTC. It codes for CASRRQDTPTYEQYF.

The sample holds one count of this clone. CDR3 in amino acids: CASSLYGANVLTF. In DNA, the CDR3 is TGTGCCAGCAGTTTATATGGGGCCAACGTCCTGACTTTC. The V gene is TRBV28, the J gene TRBJ2-6; D not resolved. V dropped 1 base and J dropped 3 bases, with 1 base sitting between them. The CDR3 has 13 amino acids. The germline V gene encodes CDR1 MDHEN and CDR2 SYDVKM. Complete variable domain (other parts from reference TRBV28 and TRBJ2-6): DVKVTQSSRYLVKRTGEKVFLECVQDMDHENMFWYRQDPGLGLRLIYFSYDVKMKEKGDIPEGYSVSREKKERFSLILESASTNQTSMYLCASSLYGANVLTFGAGSRLTVL.

The CDR3 reads CASSAGCRLGETQYF. In nucleotides, the CDR3 is TGTGCCAGCAGCGCAGGGTGTCGCTTGGGGGAGACCCAGTACTTC. This chain connects TRBV9 to TRBJ2-5; the D gene is possibly TRBD1 (5 bases). Trimming took 3 bases from V and 5 from J, leaving 17 bases between them. This CDR3 is 15 amino acids long. Per germline, CDR1 SGDLS and CDR2 YYNGEE.

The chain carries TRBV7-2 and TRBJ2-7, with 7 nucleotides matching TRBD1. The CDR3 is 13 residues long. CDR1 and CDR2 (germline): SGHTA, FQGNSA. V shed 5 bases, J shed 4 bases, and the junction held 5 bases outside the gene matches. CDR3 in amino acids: CASSRDRLYEQYF. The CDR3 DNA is TGTGCCAGCAGCCGGGACAGACTTTACGAGCAGTACTTC.

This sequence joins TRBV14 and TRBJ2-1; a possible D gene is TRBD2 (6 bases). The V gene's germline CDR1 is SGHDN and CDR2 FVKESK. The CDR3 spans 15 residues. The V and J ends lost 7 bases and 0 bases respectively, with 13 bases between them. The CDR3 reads CASNSLAASYNEQFF. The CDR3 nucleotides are TGTGCCAGCAATTCACTAGCAGCCTCCTACAATGAGCAGTTCTTC.

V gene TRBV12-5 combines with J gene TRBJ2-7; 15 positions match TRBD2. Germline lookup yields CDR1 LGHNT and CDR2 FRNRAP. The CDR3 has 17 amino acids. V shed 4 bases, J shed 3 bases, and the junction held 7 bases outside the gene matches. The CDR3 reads CASGSGLAGGPIYEQYF. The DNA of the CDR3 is TGTGCTAGTGGTTCCGGACTAGCGGGAGGGCCTATCTACGAGCAGTACTTC.